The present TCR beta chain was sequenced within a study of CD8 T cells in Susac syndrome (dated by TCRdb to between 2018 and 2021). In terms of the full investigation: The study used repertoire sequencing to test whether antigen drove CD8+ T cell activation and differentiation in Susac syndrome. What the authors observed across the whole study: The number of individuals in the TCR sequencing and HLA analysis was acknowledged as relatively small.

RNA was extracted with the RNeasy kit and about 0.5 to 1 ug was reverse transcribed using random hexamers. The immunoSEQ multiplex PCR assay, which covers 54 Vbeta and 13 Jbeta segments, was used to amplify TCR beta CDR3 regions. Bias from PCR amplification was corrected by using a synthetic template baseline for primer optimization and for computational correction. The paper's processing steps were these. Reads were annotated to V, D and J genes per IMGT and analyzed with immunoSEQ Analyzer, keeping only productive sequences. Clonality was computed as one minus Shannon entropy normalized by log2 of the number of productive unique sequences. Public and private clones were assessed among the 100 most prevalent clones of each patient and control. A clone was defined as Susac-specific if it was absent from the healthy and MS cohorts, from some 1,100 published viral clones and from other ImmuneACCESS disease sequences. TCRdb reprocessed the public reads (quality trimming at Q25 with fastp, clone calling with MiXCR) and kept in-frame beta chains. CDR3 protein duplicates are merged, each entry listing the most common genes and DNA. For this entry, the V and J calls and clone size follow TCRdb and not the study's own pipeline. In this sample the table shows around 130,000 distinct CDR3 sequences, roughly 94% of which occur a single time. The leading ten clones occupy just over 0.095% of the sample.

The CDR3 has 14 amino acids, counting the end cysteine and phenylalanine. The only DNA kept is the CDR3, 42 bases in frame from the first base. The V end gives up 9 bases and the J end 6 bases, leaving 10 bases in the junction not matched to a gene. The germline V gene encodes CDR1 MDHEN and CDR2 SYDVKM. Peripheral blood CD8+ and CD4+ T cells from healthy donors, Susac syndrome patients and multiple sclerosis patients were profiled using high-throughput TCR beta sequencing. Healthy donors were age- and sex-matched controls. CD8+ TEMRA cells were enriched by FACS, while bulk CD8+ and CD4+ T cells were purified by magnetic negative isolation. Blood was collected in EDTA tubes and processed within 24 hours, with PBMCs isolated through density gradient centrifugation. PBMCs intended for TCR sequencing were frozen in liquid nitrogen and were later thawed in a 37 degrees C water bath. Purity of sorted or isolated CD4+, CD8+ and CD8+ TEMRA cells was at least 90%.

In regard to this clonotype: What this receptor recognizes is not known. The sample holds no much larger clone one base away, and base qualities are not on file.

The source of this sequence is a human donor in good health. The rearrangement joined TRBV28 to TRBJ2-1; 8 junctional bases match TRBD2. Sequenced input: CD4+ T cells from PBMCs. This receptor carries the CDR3 CARPESGRINEQFF. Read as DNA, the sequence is TGTGCCAGACCGGAGAGCGGGAGAATCAATGAGCAGTTCTTC.